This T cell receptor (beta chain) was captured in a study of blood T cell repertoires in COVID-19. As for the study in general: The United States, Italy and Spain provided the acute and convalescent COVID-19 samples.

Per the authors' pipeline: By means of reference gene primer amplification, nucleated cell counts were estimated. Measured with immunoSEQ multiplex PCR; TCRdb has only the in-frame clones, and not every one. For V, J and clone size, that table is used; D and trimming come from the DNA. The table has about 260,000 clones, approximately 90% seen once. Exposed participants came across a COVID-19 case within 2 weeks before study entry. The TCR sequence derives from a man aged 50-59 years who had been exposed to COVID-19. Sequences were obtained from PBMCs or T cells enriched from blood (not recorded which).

CDR3 DNA sequence: TGCGCCAGCAGCCGCGGGGGGCCCGGGGAGACCCAGTACTTC. This encodes CASSRGGPGETQYF. V and J are TRBV10-2 and TRBJ2-5; 8 bases line up with TRBD2. The V segment lost 6 bases and the J segment 5 bases; nucleotides outside the gene matches: 8. The length of the CDR3 is 14 residues. Germline-derived CDR1 and CDR2 are WSHSY and SAAADI.